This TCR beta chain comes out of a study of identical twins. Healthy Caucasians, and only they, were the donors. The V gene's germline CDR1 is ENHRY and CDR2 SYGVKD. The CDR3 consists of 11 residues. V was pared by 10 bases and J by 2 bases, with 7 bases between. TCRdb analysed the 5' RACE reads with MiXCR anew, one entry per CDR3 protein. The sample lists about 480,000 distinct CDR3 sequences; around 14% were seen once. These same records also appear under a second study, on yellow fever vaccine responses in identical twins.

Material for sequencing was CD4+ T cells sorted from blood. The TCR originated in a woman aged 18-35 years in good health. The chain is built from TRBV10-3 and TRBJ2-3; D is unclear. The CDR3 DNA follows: TGTGCCACACTTACCACAGATACGCAGTATTTT. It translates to CATLTTDTQYF.